Following are 30 T cell receptor beta chains from one sample sequenced in a study of CD8+CD57+ T cells in acquired aplastic anemia. TCR beta VDJ and CDR3 profiling used genomic DNA as template. Using its own MiXCR run on the reads, TCRdb lists one record per CDR3 protein. The sample comprises some 120,000 distinct CDR3 sequences, nearly 40% of which are singletons, and under 3% rests with the top ten. Sequencing involved patients with CD8+CD57+ cell expansion previously shown by flow cytometry. What was sequenced was sorted CD4+, CD8+, or CD8+CD57+ T cells (not recorded which) from PBMCs. The source of these receptors is a human donor with aplastic anemia.

The rearrangement joins TRBV10-3 to TRBJ2-3; 12 bases map to TRBD2. Germline loops: CDR1 ENHRY, CDR2 SYGVKD. V dropped 4 bases and J dropped 4; count of bases not matched to a gene: 6. The CDR3 totals 16 residues. CDR3 in amino acids: CAISGASGRVADTQYF. The CDR3 nucleotides read TGTGCCATCAGTGGGGCTAGCGGGAGGGTGGCAGATACGCAGTATTTT.

This clonotype was seen only a few times. V gene TRBV6-2 or TRBV6-3 combines with J gene TRBJ1-1; D is undetermined. Germline CDR1 is MNHEY and CDR2 is SVGEGT. The V end was cut by 6 bases, the J end by 11 bases, with 19 bases between. This CDR3 is 13 amino acids long. The CDR3 DNA reads as TGTGCCAGCAGCCGGGGATCAGGAATGGTCGCTTTCTTT. Amino acids: CASSRGSGMVAFF.

This clonotype occurred a few times. V usage is TRBV7-6 and J usage is TRBJ2-1; D may correspond to TRBD1 or TRBD2 (5 bases each). This CDR3 is 15 amino acids long. CDR1 and CDR2 (germline): SGHVS, FNYEAQ. V lost 5 bases to trimming and J lost 5 bases, with 16 bases between them. The chain's CDR3 is CASSDGTALNNEQFF. CDR3 bases: TGTGCCAGCAGCGACGGGACGGCCCTAAACAATGAGCAGTTCTTC.

This clonotype was seen at least ten times. V gene TRBV4-2 combines with J gene TRBJ1-2; 7 bases are a match to TRBD1. The CDR3 contains 13 residues. Trimming removed 4 bases from V and 6 bases from J; junction bases left unmatched: 5. Looked up from germline, CDR1 is LGHNA and CDR2 is YNFKEQ. The CDR3 DNA is TGTGCCAGCAGCCTCAGGGGGGACGATGGCTACACCTTC. Translated, it gives CASSLRGDDGYTF.

This clonotype showed up many times. J is TRBJ1-5 and V is TRBV5-1, with 7 bases that match TRBD1. V shed 1 base, J shed 4 bases, and the junction held 5 bases outside the gene matches. This CDR3 spans 15 amino acids. Per germline, CDR1 SGHRS and CDR2 YFSETQ. CDR3 DNA sequence: TGCGCCAGCAGCTTGTCAGGGGGGGAGAATCAGCCCCAGCATTTT. Translated: CASSLSGGENQPQHF. The full variable domain, in which reference TRBV5-1 and TRBJ1-5 provide the parts outside the CDR3, is KAGVTQTPRYLIKTRGQQVTLSCSPISGHRSVSWYQQTPGQGLQFLFEYFSETQRNKGNFPGRFSGRQFSNSRSEMNVSTLELGDSALYLCASSLSGGENQPQHFGDGTRLSIL.

Ten or more counts support this clonotype. The rearrangement joins TRBV6-1 to TRBJ1-4, with TRBD1 matching over 7 bases. After removal of 4 bases from V and 3 bases from J, the junction contained 2 bases not matched to a gene. Per germline, CDR1 MNHNS and CDR2 SASEGT. This CDR3 is 14 amino acids long. The CDR3 loop reads CASSGQGSNEKLFF. Here the CDR3 DNA reads TGTGCCAGCAGTGGACAGGGTTCTAATGAAAAACTGTTTTTT.

The genes are TRBV20-1 and TRBJ1-1; TRBD1 might be the D (5 bases). This CDR3 has 18 residues. Trimming shortened V by 0 bases and J by 1 base, and 21 bases separated the two germline ends. The V gene's germline CDR1 is DFQATT and CDR2 SNEGSKA (reference sequence). This CDR3 is CSARDRGRGRARNTEAFF. The CDR3 DNA sequence: TGCAGTGCTAGAGATCGGGGGAGGGGCAGGGCGCGGAACACTGAAGCTTTCTTT.

This rearrangement joins TRBV19 to TRBJ1-1, with 9 bases that match TRBD1. Germline trimming cut 2 bases from V and 0 bases from J; bases unmatched to any gene: 4. This CDR3 contains 16 residues. In germline, CDR1 is LNHDA, CDR2 SQIVND (reference sequence). For the CDR3, the DNA is TGTGCCAGTAGTATACTAAACAGGGGGCTGAACACTGAAGCTTTCTTT. Translating it yields CASSILNRGLNTEAFF.

This chain's CDR3 is CASSIVGTNEKLFF. The CDR3 nucleotides read TGTGCCAGTAGTATAGTCGGGACCAACGAAAAACTGTTTTTT. V usage is TRBV19 and J usage is TRBJ1-4; tentatively, D is TRBD1 (5 bases). The V gene lost 1 base and the J gene lost 8 bases, with 11 bases spanning the gap. The CDR3 extends over 14 amino acids. Germline loops: CDR1 LNHDA, CDR2 SQIVND (reference sequence).

This clonotype has at least ten counts. The chain has TRBV5-6 and TRBJ2-3; possibly TRBD1 for D (5 bases). Trimming removed 0 bases from V and 0 bases from J, with 8 bases in between. CDR3 length: 15 residues. Germline V lookup: CDR1 SGHDT, CDR2 YYEEEE. The CDR3 nucleotides read TGTGCCAGCAGCTTGGACCAGGGAAGCACAGATACGCAGTATTTT. This encodes CASSLDQGSTDTQYF.

The V call is TRBV19, the J call TRBJ2-7; 8 bases are shared with TRBD1. The V segment lost 3 bases and the J segment 2 bases; nucleotides outside the gene matches: 6. CDR3 length equals 15 residues. From germline, CDR1 is LNHDA and CDR2 SQIVND (reference sequence). The CDR3 is CASSMTGQAPYEQYF. CDR3 DNA sequence: TGTGCCAGTAGTATGACGGGACAGGCCCCCTACGAGCAGTACTTC.

This clonotype occurred many times. This chain links TRBV20-1 with TRBJ2-7; TRBD1 might be the D (7 bases). The CDR3 extends over 11 amino acids. Trimming shortened V by 3 bases and J by 6 bases, and 9 bases separated the two germline ends. Germline CDR1 is DFQATT and CDR2 is SNEGSKA (reference sequence). The CDR3 loop reads CSASQGGEQYV. For the CDR3, the DNA is TGCAGTGCTAGTCAGGGGGGCGAGCAGTACGTC.

A note on this clonotype: This likely comes from a read error, as the CDR3 has no conserved phenylalanine or tryptophan at its end. The DNA is left out, because the CDR3 cannot be placed on it with certainty; the CDR3 is given as TCRdb lists it. V is TRBV2 and J is TRBJ1-1. Germline V CDR1 and CDR2: SNHLY, FYNNEI. Including both end residues, the CDR3 is 10 amino acids long. The CDR3 sequence: CASTEYDPSI.

Remarks on this clonotype: A much larger clone is a single base away; this may be a read error. The chain couples TRBV20-1 to TRBJ1-2, with TRBD1 matching 11 bases. CDR1 is DFQATT and CDR2 is SNEGSKA in the germline V gene (reference sequence). J lost 6 bases, V lost 1 base, and 13 bases had no gene match. The CDR3 has 17 amino acids. The CDR3 loop reads CSARGTNFGQGANGYTF. CDR3 DNA: TGCAGTGCTAGAGGCACAAACTTTGGACAGGGGGCAAATGGCTACACCTTC.

With regard to this clonotype: This sequence may be a read error, since a much larger clone differs from it by one base. The chain uses TRBV5-1 and TRBJ1-2; D may be TRBD1 (5 bases). CDR1 is SGHRS, CDR2 YFSETQ, per germline. The CDR3 contains 14 residues. The CDR3 sequence: CASSGTLIANGHTF. CDR3 DNA: TGCGCCAGTTCCGGGACTCTTATCGCCAATGGCCACACCTTC.

This clonotype was seen at least ten times. This sequence joins TRBV28 and TRBJ1-1, with D tentatively TRBD1 (6 bases). CDR1 and CDR2 from the germline V gene are MDHEN and SYDVKM. The CDR3 extends over 13 amino acids. The V gene lost 5 bases and the J gene lost 7 bases, with 14 bases spanning the gap. DNA of the CDR3: TGTGCCAGCAGTCCCAAAGGACAGATTGAAGCTTTCTTT. Translation: CASSPKGQIEAFF.

This clonotype has only a few counts. This chain uses TRBV6-2 or TRBV6-3 with TRBJ1-1, with D hard to call. This CDR3 comprises 15 residues. V lost 2 bases and J lost 1, with 11 bases in between. Germline V gene lookup returns CDR1 MNHEY and CDR2 SVGEGT. The CDR3 bases are TGTGCCAGCAGTTACGGGCCATCCCAGAACACTGAAGCTTTCTTT. Residues: CASSYGPSQNTEAFF.

V gene TRBV3-1 combines with J gene TRBJ2-3; TRBD2 agrees at 12 bases. The CDR3 length is 16 residues. Trimming took 3 bases from V and 2 from J; bases not matched to a gene: 3. CDR1 is LGHDT and CDR2 is YNNKEL in the germline V gene (reference sequence). The CDR3 sequence is CASSQLAGGPTDTQYF. In DNA form, the CDR3 reads TGTGCCAGCAGCCAGCTAGCGGGGGGGCCCACAGATACGCAGTATTTT.

This clonotype has a handful of counts. V and J are TRBV24-1 and TRBJ2-7; D may match TRBD1 or TRBD2 (5 bases each). Trimming removed 6 bases from V and 3 bases from J, with 11 bases in between. Germline-derived CDR1 and CDR2 are KGHDR and SFDVKD. This CDR3 is 13 amino acids long. The DNA of the CDR3 is TGTGCCACCAGTCCGGGACGGAACTACGAGCAGTACTTC. Translating it yields CATSPGRNYEQYF.

This clonotype was recorded at least ten times. The genes are TRBV10-3 and TRBJ2-6; D is ambiguous. Germline V gives CDR1 ENHRY, CDR2 SYGVKD. The CDR3 has 15 residues. Trimming took off 4 bases at V and 0 bases at J, with 7 bases between the two ends. The CDR3 nucleotides read TGTGCCATCAGTGTAGGCCTCTCTGGGGCCAACGTCCTGACTTTC. This encodes CAISVGLSGANVLTF.

The J gene is TRBJ2-3, the V gene TRBV24-1; 11 bases agree with TRBD2. Germline V gene data show CDR1 as KGHDR and CDR2 as SFDVKD. With V trimmed by 3 bases and J by 5 bases, 6 bases remained unmatched. The CDR3 runs to 16 residues. The CDR3 DNA sequence: TGTGCCACCAGTGATGTAGCGGGGGGGTCCGGAGATACGCAGTATTTT. It is translated as CATSDVAGGSGDTQYF.

This chain connects TRBV5-1 to TRBJ1-4; D unclear. The CDR3 spans 14 residues. Between the trimmed V and J ends, which lost 0 bases and 7 bases, there was a span of 10 bases. CDR1 is SGHRS and CDR2 is YFSETQ in the germline V gene. CDR3 bases: TGCGCCAGCAGCTTGGCCGCAGGCGCTGAAAAACTGTTTTTT. Its protein product is CASSLAAGAEKLFF.

This clonotype has a single count. This chain uses TRBV6-4 with TRBJ1-1; D remains unclear. CDR1 and CDR2 from the germline V gene are MRHNA and SNTAGT. Trimming stripped 3 bases from V and 1 base from J, with 6 bases between. This CDR3 region has 13 residues. The DNA for the CDR3 is TGTGCCAGCAGTGAACGGGGGAACACTGAAGCTTTCTTT. It is translated as CASSERGNTEAFF.

In this sample, this clonotype turned up many times. The V call is TRBV12-3 or TRBV12-4, the J call TRBJ1-1; no definite D call. The V end lost 5 bases, the J end lost 0 bases, and 10 bases lay between the germline ends. The CDR3 contains 14 residues. CDR3 DNA sequence: TGTGCCAGCAGTCGCGGGATAATGAACACTGAAGCTTTCTTT. Translating gives CASSRGIMNTEAFF.

This clonotype showed up just once. The V gene is TRBV29-1, the J gene TRBJ2-7; 10 bases align to TRBD1. J was trimmed by 7 bases and V by 1 base; bases with no gene match: 7. The CDR3 runs to 14 residues. Germline CDR1 SQVTM, CDR2 ANQGSEA. The CDR3 loop reads CSVEGTGGSGEQYF. The CDR3 bases are TGCAGCGTTGAAGGGACAGGGGGATCTGGAGAGCAGTACTTC.

Only a few counts were recorded for this clonotype. The V and J genes are TRBV6-5 and TRBJ1-1; D call uncertain. Trimming shortened V by 4 bases and J by 0 bases, and 3 bases separated the two germline ends. The germline V gene has CDR1 MNHEY and CDR2 SVGAGI. The CDR3 sequence is 12 residues long. The CDR3 DNA reads as TGTGCCAGCAGTTCAGTGAACACTGAAGCTTTCTTT. It encodes CASSSVNTEAFF.

This clonotype has just a few counts. The chain carries TRBV4-2 and TRBJ1-5; 10 positions agree with TRBD1. Looked up from germline, CDR1 is LGHNA and CDR2 is YNFKEQ. After removal of 3 bases from V and 4 bases from J, the junction contained 3 bases not matched to a gene. CDR3 size: 15 residues. The chain's CDR3 is CASSQGQGFNQPQHF. In DNA, the CDR3 is TGTGCCAGCAGCCAGGGACAGGGGTTTAATCAGCCCCAGCATTTT.

The chain combines TRBV24-1 with TRBJ2-1, with 7 bases fitting TRBD2. TRBJ2-7 explains the end of the DNA better; the J call may be wrong. The CDR3 totals 15 residues. Germline loops: CDR1 KGHDR, CDR2 SFDVKD. The CDR3 region has the DNA TGTGCCACCAGTGACGCAGCGGGAACTGACGGGGAGCAGTACTTC. This codes for CATSDAAGTDGEQYF.

This clonotype was found a few times. The DNA for the CDR3 is TGTAGCCATAGGTTTCTGTGTAGCAATCAGCCCCAGCATTTT. Translated, it gives CSHRFLCSNQPQHF. V usage is TRBV19 and J usage is TRBJ1-5; D gene uncertain. The CDR3 is made up of 14 amino acids. Looked up from germline, CDR1 is LNHDA and CDR2 is SQIVND (reference sequence).

This clonotype was observed at least ten times. This chain joins TRBV20-1 and TRBJ1-4; D unclear. With 2 bases removed from V and 8 bases from J, the gap between germline ends came to 24 bases. Germline-derived CDR1 and CDR2 are DFQATT and SNEGSKA (reference sequence). The CDR3 extends over 17 amino acids. The CDR3 DNA is TGCAGTGCTAGACCCCGAGTGGGCCGGGAAAAAAAGGAAAAACTGTTTTTT. It yields the protein CSARPRVGREKKEKLFF.